This T cell receptor (beta chain) was captured in a study of blood T cell repertoires in COVID-19 (dated by TCRdb to the early 2020s). Context from the whole study: Collaborator samples came from the United States, Italy and Spain and covered acute and convalescent phases of COVID-19. Deeply sampled blood TCRbeta repertoires from subjects exposed to, actively infected with, or recovered from COVID-19 were included in the dataset. The repertoires were released in a freely available public database meant as a resource for research on the immune response to SARS-CoV-2. The material from the prospective study consisted of cDNA or gDNA derived from T cells, B-cell-depleted T cells, or PBMCs. The samples were drawn from the first 160 participants of the ongoing ImmuneRACE study and from 1,254 subjects provided by 6 global collaborators. Where available, HLA class I and class II types were obtained from metadata supplied by the sample provider rather than from assay-based typing. The sample metadata nearly always contained a de-identified subject ID, COVID-19 status, age in years and sex. Summary of the overall study and its limitations: The quantity of clinical and demographic metadata differed by source and by participant and was supplied without curation.

Another Seattle source contributed samples from volunteer blood donors who had recovered from COVID-19. Collaborating institutions collected whole blood in K2EDTA tubes following their own protocols. For TCRbeta analysis, collaborators shipped samples in one of three forms: frozen whole blood, isolated PBMCs, or DNA extracted from either of those sample types. From the cysteine up to the phenylalanine, the CDR3 has a length of 15 residues. CDR3 DNA is the only sequence kept; it has 45 bases, read in frame from the first base. The germline V end is reduced by 8 bases and the J end by 6 bases; junction bases left unmatched: 10. From the germline V gene (reference sequence), CDR1 is LNHDA and CDR2 is SQIVND. TCRbeta CDR3 regions were amplified from genomic DNA by means of the immunoSEQ Assay, a bias-controlled multiplex PCR. Concerning the study's data processing: Nucleated cell counts per sample were estimated from amplification of reference gene primers within the assay. Sequence reads were collapsed and filtered to measure the absolute abundance of every unique TCRbeta CDR3 rearrangement. For each sample, productive Simpson clonality was calculated as the square root of Simpson's diversity index over productive rearrangements. What TCRdb holds here is the immuneACCESS table cut down to in-frame rearrangements. Part of the clones is not present; checked against another copy, under half of the missing clones reflect an unresolved V gene, and the others are unexplained. That table supplies the V and J calls and clone size; D and trimming were determined from the DNA. This sample has 200,000 to 250,000 clones in its table, and 87% of those were observed once. The ten largest clones add up to about 12% of the sample.

Remarks on this clone: It has no known antigen specificity. Per-base qualities were not stored, and no clone one base away is much larger.

The TCR comes from a woman younger than 35 who had recovered from COVID-19. The chain couples TRBV19 to TRBJ2-1, with 10 bases matching TRBD2. Sequences were obtained from peripheral blood. The DNA sequence is given as TGTGCCAGTCGAGGAGGGCTAGCGGGAGTCAATGAGCAGTTCTTC. This codes for CASRGGLAGVNEQFF.